Sequencing of this T cell receptor (beta chain) was carried out in a study of beta chain features in type 1 diabetes. The CDR3 has 13 amino acids. CDR1 is SNHLY, CDR2 FYNNEI, per germline. Deletions cut 3 bases from V and 6 bases from J, with 12 bases between. Reverse transcription of all isolated RNA meant that expressed TCRB transcripts were sequenced. TCRdb's copy holds only in-frame clones and misses some; the assay was immunoSEQ multiplex PCR. The sample consists of 250,000 or so clones, 25% to 30% of them appearing once. This sequence was found in a man aged 25-45 years in good health. The sample taken for sequencing was central memory CD4+ T cells from blood. The chain couples TRBV2 to TRBJ2-7; the D is unclear. CDR3 nucleotides: TGTGCCAGCAGTGAGTTCGAGGCTGGCGAGCAGTACTTC. It codes for CASSEFEAGEQYF.